This passage covers 15 T cell receptor beta chains from one sample sequenced in a study of OX40 agonist ivuxolimab in advanced cancers. Libraries were prepared by immunoSEQ multiplex PCR; TCRdb keeps only in-frame clonotypes and omits some of them. The sample records some 97,000 clones, less than 95% being singletons. The sample consisted of CD4+ or CD8+ T cells sorted from blood, taken in a trial of the OX40 agonist ivuxolimab. These receptors all stem from an adult with an advanced solid tumor such as melanoma, head and neck, liver or kidney cancer.

This clone came up once. The gene calls are TRBV7-9 and TRBJ2-1; 9 bases agree with TRBD2. Germline assignment: CDR1 SEHNR and CDR2 FQNEAQ (reference sequence). V trimming: 3 bases; J trimming: 15 bases; junction bases outside the gene matches: 3. CDR3 size: 11 residues. CDR3 loop: CASSFSGSPFF. The CDR3 DNA reads TGTGCCAGCAGCTTTAGCGGGAGCCCGTTCTTC.

The chain employs TRBV30 and TRBJ1-1; no firm D call. This CDR3 region has 13 residues. Per germline, CDR1 GTSNPN and CDR2 SVGIG (reference sequence). V lost 2 bases to trimming and J lost 6 bases, with 13 bases between them. CDR3 protein: CAWSPGLGPEAFF. CDR3 nucleotides: TGTGCCTGGAGTCCCGGATTAGGGCCTGAAGCTTTCTTT.

This chain links TRBV19 with TRBJ1-1; the match to TRBD1 covers 7 bases. V was pared by 8 bases and J by 1 base, with 7 bases of the junction left unmatched. The germline gives CDR1 LNHDA, CDR2 SQIVND (reference sequence). The CDR3 runs to 14 residues. The CDR3 region has the DNA TGTGCCAGTTCGGACAGGCGATGGAACACTGAAGCTTTCTTT. Encoded protein: CASSDRRWNTEAFF.

The chain recombines TRBV7-2 with TRBJ1-2, with unresolved D. V was pared by 5 bases and J by 4 bases, with 11 bases between. This CDR3 comprises 13 residues. Germline CDR1 and CDR2: SGHTA and FQGNSA. The CDR3 region is CASSQDGSYGYTF. CDR3 nucleotides: TGTGCCAGCAGCCAGGACGGTAGCTATGGCTACACCTTC.

The rearrangement joins TRBV7-3 to TRBJ1-1; maybe TRBD1 (5 bases). V lost 4 bases to trimming and J lost 2 bases, with 8 bases between them. CDR1 and CDR2 (germline): SGHTA, FQGTGA. There are 13 residues in the CDR3. The CDR3 bases are TGTGCCAGCAGCTATGACAGTAACACTGAAGCTTTCTTT. Residues: CASSYDSNTEAFF. The full variable domain, rest sourced from reference TRBV7-3 and TRBJ1-1, is GAGVSQTPSNKVTEKGKYVELRCDPISGHTALYWYRQSLGQGPEFLIYFQGTGAADDSGLPNDRFFAVRPEGSVSTLKIQRTERGDSAVYLCASSYDSNTEAFFGQGTRLTVV.

The chain joins TRBV5-1 to TRBJ2-5; 7 bases are a match to TRBD1. CDR1 and CDR2 (germline): SGHRS, YFSETQ. V gave up 3 bases and J gave up 9 bases; unmatched junction bases: 8. The length of the CDR3 is 13 residues. The CDR3 DNA reads as TGCGCCAGCAGCTGGGACAGAAGAGAATCCCAGTACTTC. This sequence encodes CASSWDRRESQYF.

The V call is TRBV7-3, the J call TRBJ2-3; tentatively, D is TRBD2 (5 bases). The V gene's germline CDR1 is SGHTA and CDR2 FQGTGA. V was cut by 0 bases and J by 6 bases, with 10 bases left in between. The CDR3 extends over 14 amino acids. CDR3 DNA sequence: TGTGCCAGCAGCTTAACAGCGGTATCGGATACGCAGTATTTT. This codes for CASSLTAVSDTQYF.

The V call is TRBV15, the J call TRBJ2-3; tentative D call: TRBD1 (5 bases). Per germline, CDR1 LNHNV and CDR2 YYDKDF (reference sequence). V shed 0 bases and J shed 2 bases, with 9 bases lying between them. The CDR3 loop spans 15 amino acids. CDR3 DNA: TGTGCCACCAGCAGAGAGTGGGGCCCCACAGATACGCAGTATTTT. Translating it yields CATSREWGPTDTQYF. Supplemented by reference TRBV15 and TRBJ2-3, the full variable domain reads DAMVIQNPRYQVTQFGKPVTLSCSQTLNHNVMYWYQQKSSQAPKLLFHYYDKDFNNEADTPDNFQSRRPNTSFCFLDIRSPGLGDTAMYLCATSREWGPTDTQYFGPGTRLTVL.

The chain uses TRBV5-4 and TRBJ2-1; 8 bases map to TRBD2. The V gene end was trimmed by 2 bases and the J gene end by 4 bases; junction bases not matched to a gene: 5. This CDR3 has 15 residues. Germline V gives CDR1 SGHNT, CDR2 YYREEE (reference sequence). The DNA for the CDR3 is TGTGCCAGCAGCTTTATAAGCGGGGGTTACAATGAGCAGTTCTTC. This encodes CASSFISGGYNEQFF.

The chain employs TRBV5-1 and TRBJ2-7; no clear D. Germline V gene sequence: CDR1 SGHRS, CDR2 YFSETQ. The CDR3 has 13 residues. The V and J ends lost 3 bases and 4 bases respectively, with 11 bases between them. DNA for the CDR3: TGCGCCAGCAGCTCCCCACCCGCGTACGAGCAGTACTTC. This gives the protein CASSSPPAYEQYF.

V gene TRBV7-9 combines with J gene TRBJ2-2; 14 positions match TRBD2. CDR1 SEHNR and CDR2 FQNEAQ come from the germline V gene (reference sequence). Trimming cost V 11 bases and J 0 bases; bases outside gene matches: 2. CDR3 size: 15 residues. In nucleotides, the CDR3 is TGTGCCGGGACTAGCGGGAGTTCGAACACCGGGGAGCTGTTTTTT. Translation gives CAGTSGSSNTGELFF.

This chain uses TRBV19 with TRBJ2-5; D remains unclear. There are 14 residues in the CDR3. The germline V and J ends were trimmed by 3 bases and 6 bases, with 14 bases remaining between them. CDR1 is LNHDA and CDR2 is SQIVND in the germline V gene (reference sequence). CDR3 in amino acids: CASSISVYRQTQYF. Here the CDR3 DNA reads TGTGCCAGTAGTATCTCGGTTTATCGACAGACCCAGTACTTC.

The V call is TRBV5-6, the J call TRBJ2-3; the D is unclear. The CDR3 loop spans 15 amino acids. The V gene lost 2 bases and the J gene lost 0 bases, with 10 bases spanning the gap. Per the germline V gene, CDR1 is SGHDT and CDR2 is YYEEEE. CDR3 region: CASSFKPRSTDTQYF. In nucleotides, the CDR3 is TGTGCCAGCAGCTTCAAACCGCGTAGCACAGATACGCAGTATTTT. The variable domain in full, with the rest retrieved from reference TRBV5-6 and TRBJ2-3, is DAGVTQSPTHLIKTRGQQVTLRCSPKSGHDTVSWYQQALGQGPQFIFQYYEEEERQRGNFPDRFSGHQFPNYSSELNVNALLLGDSALYLCASSFKPRSTDTQYFGPGTRLTVL.

The rearrangement links TRBV5-1 to TRBJ1-1; D ambiguous. Trimming cost V 0 bases and J 0 bases, with 3 bases left between them. The CDR3 loop spans 13 amino acids. From germline, CDR1 is SGHRS and CDR2 YFSETQ. CDR3 amino acids: CASSLGLNTEAFF. The CDR3 DNA reads TGCGCCAGCAGCTTGGGGCTGAACACTGAAGCTTTCTTT.

This chain joins TRBV6-6 and TRBJ2-2; 7 bases fit TRBD1. Trimming removed 4 bases from V and 6 bases from J; junction bases left unmatched: 11. This CDR3 is 16 amino acids long. CDR1 is MNHNY, CDR2 SVGAGI, per germline (reference sequence). CDR3 in DNA: TGTGCCAGCAGTTCTATTGAAACAGGGGAAGCCGGGGAGCTGTTTTTT. This codes for CASSSIETGEAGELFF.